The 13 T cell receptor beta chains presented below share a single source sample, sequenced in a study of blood T cell repertoires in COVID-19. TCRdb's copy holds only in-frame clones and misses some; the assay was immunoSEQ multiplex PCR. Here the sample spans 150,000 to 200,000 clones, around nine tenths being singletons. Sequencing was performed on peripheral blood. The receptors originated from a middle-aged man with active or convalescent COVID-19.

The chain links TRBV28 to TRBJ2-7; TRBD2 matches at 7 bases. The CDR3 contains 16 residues. Germline values: CDR1 MDHEN, CDR2 SYDVKM. Unmatched junction bases numbered 6, after V lost 1 base and J lost 0 bases. CDR3: CASSLFLADPSYEQYF. For the CDR3, the DNA is TGTGCCAGCAGTTTATTTCTAGCGGACCCCTCCTACGAGCAGTACTTC.

CDR3 residues: CASSLDRTDPYEQYF. Written as DNA, the CDR3 is TGTGCCAGCAGCTTAGATCGGACTGATCCCTACGAGCAGTACTTC. The chain is built from TRBV11-2 and TRBJ2-7; tentative D call: TRBD2 (5 bases). Per the germline V gene, CDR1 is SGHAT and CDR2 is FQNNGV. The CDR3 consists of 15 residues. V gave up 0 bases and J gave up 2 bases, with 11 bases separating them.

V is TRBV3-1 (or the pseudogene TRBV3-2) and J is TRBJ2-5, with D possibly TRBD2 on 5 matching bases. The length of the CDR3 is 13 residues. The germline V gene has CDR1 LGHDT and CDR2 YNNKEL (reference sequence). V gave up 3 bases and J gave up 7 bases, with 12 bases separating them. The CDR3 DNA follows: TGTGCCAGCAGCCAGGGCAGCGAGGGGACCCAGTACTTC. It yields the protein CASSQGSEGTQYF.

This sequence joins TRBV29-1 and TRBJ2-4, with D maybe TRBD2 (6 bases). V was pared by 7 bases and J by 12 bases, with 16 bases between. Looked up from germline, CDR1 is SQVTM and CDR2 is ANQGSEA. CDR3 size: 11 residues. The CDR3 DNA reads TGCAGCGCCGGCCCCGGGAGCGCTCAGTACTTC. Protein: CSAGPGSAQYF.

The chain employs TRBV15 and TRBJ2-2, with 7 positions matching TRBD2. The CDR3 totals 17 residues. The V gene's germline CDR1 is LNHNV and CDR2 YYDKDF (reference sequence). Unmatched junction bases numbered 11, after V lost 5 bases and J lost 2 bases. The CDR3 protein is CATSLTAAGVNTGELFF. The CDR3 DNA reads TGTGCCACCAGCCTAACGGCCGCGGGGGTCAACACCGGGGAGCTGTTTTTT.

The chain couples TRBV9 to TRBJ1-2, with D perhaps TRBD1 (6 bases). CDR1 and CDR2 from the germline V gene are SGDLS and YYNGEE. V lost 4 bases and J lost 13, with 23 bases in between. CDR3 length equals 14 residues. In DNA form, the CDR3 reads TGTGCCAGCAGCCCCTATCGCGGGCCAGGGGATGTCACCTTC. Amino acid sequence: CASSPYRGPGDVTF. The variable domain in full, completed from reference TRBV9 and TRBJ1-2, reads DSGVTQTPKHLITATGQRVTLRCSPRSGDLSVYWYQQSLDQGLQFLIQYYNGEERAKGNILERFSAQQFPDLHSELNLSSLELGDSALYFCASSPYRGPGDVTFGSGTRLTVV.

Details on this clone: The junction departs from the called germline gene at one end, perhaps through a read error. V and J are TRBV7-6 and TRBJ1-6; D is perhaps TRBD1 (6 bases). In germline, CDR1 is SGHVS, CDR2 FNYEAQ. CDR3 length: 12 residues. The CDR3 sequence is CASSRSTGPLHF. The CDR3, as DNA: TGTGCCAGCAGCCGAAGTACAGGGCCCCTTCACTTT.

This clone appeared once. CDR3 nucleotides: TGTGCCAGCAGCCAAGGACAGGGAAGGAATGAGCAGTTCTTC. Translating it yields CASSQGQGRNEQFF. The chain has TRBV7-3 and TRBJ2-1; 8 nucleotides align to TRBD1. The junction had 7 bases not matched to a gene; V was cut back by 5 bases and J by 7 bases. The length of the CDR3 is 14 residues. The germline CDR1 and CDR2 sequences are SGHTA and FQGTGA.

The V call is TRBV5-5, the J call TRBJ2-2; D not certain. Germline CDR1 is SGHKS and CDR2 is YYEKEE (reference sequence). V was clipped by 0 bases and J by 0 bases, with 6 bases between them. The CDR3 sequence is 15 residues long. CDR3 coding DNA: TGTGCCAGCAGCTTGGGGCAGTCGAACACCGGGGAGCTGTTTTTT. Translating it yields CASSLGQSNTGELFF.

The chain employs TRBV6-5 and TRBJ2-7, with D tentatively TRBD1 (6 bases). CDR3 length: 12 residues. With 10 bases removed from V and 1 base from J, the gap between germline ends came to 11 bases. The germline V gene has CDR1 MNHEY and CDR2 SVGAGI. The CDR3 region has the DNA TGTGCCACCCAGGGGCAATCCTACGAGCAGTACTTC. This codes for CATQGQSYEQYF.

V is TRBV27 and J is TRBJ2-7, with 8 bases matching TRBD2. V was clipped by 5 bases and J by 2 bases; unmatched bases: 5. CDR3 size: 14 residues. Germline values: CDR1 MNHEY, CDR2 SMNVEV (reference sequence). CDR3 sequence reads: CASSTSGGTYEQYF. CDR3 coding DNA: TGTGCCAGCAGTACCAGCGGGGGAACCTACGAGCAGTACTTC.

The J gene is TRBJ1-6, the V gene TRBV25-1; a weak D match, TRBD1 (5 bases). In germline, CDR1 is MGHDK, CDR2 SYGVNS. The V and J ends lost 3 bases and 2 bases respectively, with 14 bases between them. The CDR3 loop spans 17 amino acids. The CDR3 loop is CASSEAADSPYNSPLHF. The CDR3 nucleotides read TGTGCCAGCAGTGAGGCGGCAGACAGCCCCTATAATTCACCCCTCCACTTT. Based on the CDR3 plus reference TRBV25-1 and TRBJ1-6, the full variable domain is EADIYQTPRYLVIGTGKKITLECSQTMGHDKMYWYQQDPGMELHLIHYSYGVNSTEKGDLSSESTVSRIRTEHFPLTLESARPSHTSQYLCASSEAADSPYNSPLHFGNGTRLTVT.

This chain connects TRBV7-9 to TRBJ2-2; the D is unclear. V lost 3 bases and J 6 bases, leaving 11 bases between the germline ends. This CDR3 has 14 residues. The germline V gene encodes CDR1 SEHNR and CDR2 FQNEAQ (reference sequence). CDR3 amino acids: CASSFNSFAGELFF. In DNA form, the CDR3 reads TGTGCCAGCAGCTTCAACAGTTTTGCCGGGGAGCTGTTTTTT. Together with reference TRBV7-9 and TRBJ2-2, the CDR3 gives the full variable domain: DTGVSQNPRHKITKRGQNVTFRCDPISEHNRLYWYRQTLGQGPEFLTYFQNEAQLEKSRLLSDRFSAERPKGSFSTLEIQRTEQGDSAMYLCASSFNSFAGELFFGEGSRLTVL.